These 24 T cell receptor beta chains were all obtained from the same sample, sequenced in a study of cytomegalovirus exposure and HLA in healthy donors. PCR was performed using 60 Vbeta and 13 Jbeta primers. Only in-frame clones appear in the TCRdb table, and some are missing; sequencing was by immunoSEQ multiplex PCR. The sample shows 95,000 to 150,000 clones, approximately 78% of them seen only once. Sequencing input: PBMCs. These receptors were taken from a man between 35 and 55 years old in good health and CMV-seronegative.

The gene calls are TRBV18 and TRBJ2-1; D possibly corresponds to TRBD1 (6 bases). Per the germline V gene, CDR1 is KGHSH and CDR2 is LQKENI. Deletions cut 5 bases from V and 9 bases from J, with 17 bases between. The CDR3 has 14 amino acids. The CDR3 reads CASSVETGVREQFF. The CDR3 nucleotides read TGTGCCAGCTCAGTGGAGACAGGAGTGCGTGAGCAGTTCTTC.

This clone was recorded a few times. DNA of the CDR3: TGTGCCAGCACCTGGACAGGGGAGCTGTTTTTT. As protein: CASTWTGELFF. V usage is TRBV6-6 and J usage is TRBJ2-2; D is perhaps TRBD1 (5 bases). The CDR3 has 11 amino acids. Trimming stripped 7 bases from V and 8 bases from J, with 8 bases between. The germline CDR1 and CDR2 sequences are MNHNY and SVGAGI (reference sequence).

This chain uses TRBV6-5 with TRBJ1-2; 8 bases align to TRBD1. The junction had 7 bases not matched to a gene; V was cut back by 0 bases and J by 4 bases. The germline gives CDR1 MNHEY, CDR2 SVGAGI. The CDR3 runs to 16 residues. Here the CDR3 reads CASSYSRTGTGYGYTF. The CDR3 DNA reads TGTGCCAGCAGTTACTCGCGGACCGGGACAGGCTATGGCTACACCTTC.

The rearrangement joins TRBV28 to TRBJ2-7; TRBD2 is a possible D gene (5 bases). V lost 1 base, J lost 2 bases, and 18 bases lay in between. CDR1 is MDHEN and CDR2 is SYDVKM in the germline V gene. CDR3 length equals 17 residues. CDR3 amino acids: CASSLLGFGGKTYEQYF. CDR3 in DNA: TGTGCCAGCAGTTTATTAGGGTTTGGAGGCAAAACCTACGAGCAGTACTTC.

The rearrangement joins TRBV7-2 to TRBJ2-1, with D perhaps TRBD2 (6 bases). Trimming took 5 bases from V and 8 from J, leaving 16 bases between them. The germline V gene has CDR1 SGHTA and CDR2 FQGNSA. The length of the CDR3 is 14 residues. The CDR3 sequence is CASSLPGENDEQFF. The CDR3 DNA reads TGTGCCAGCAGCCTACCGGGGGAAAACGATGAGCAGTTCTTC.

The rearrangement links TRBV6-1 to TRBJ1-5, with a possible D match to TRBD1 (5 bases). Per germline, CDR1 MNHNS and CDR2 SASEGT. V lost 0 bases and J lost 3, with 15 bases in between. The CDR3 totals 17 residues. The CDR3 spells CASSEALRGSYNQPQHF. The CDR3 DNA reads TGTGCCAGCAGTGAAGCGCTTCGGGGGAGTTACAATCAGCCCCAGCATTTT.

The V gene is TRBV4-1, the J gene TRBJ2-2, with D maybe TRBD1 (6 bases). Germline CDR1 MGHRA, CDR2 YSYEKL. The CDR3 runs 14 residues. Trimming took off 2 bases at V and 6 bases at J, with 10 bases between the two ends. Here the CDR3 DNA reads TGCGCCAGCAGCCAAAGGGACACAGCCGGGGAGCTGTTTTTT. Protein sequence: CASSQRDTAGELFF.

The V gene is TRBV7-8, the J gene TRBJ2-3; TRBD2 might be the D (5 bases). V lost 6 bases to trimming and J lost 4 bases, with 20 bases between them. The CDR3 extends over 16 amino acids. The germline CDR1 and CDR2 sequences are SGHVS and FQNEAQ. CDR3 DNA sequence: TGTGCCAGCAGACTACAAGGCGGGCTCGGGTCAGATACGCAGTATTTT. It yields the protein CASRLQGGLGSDTQYF.

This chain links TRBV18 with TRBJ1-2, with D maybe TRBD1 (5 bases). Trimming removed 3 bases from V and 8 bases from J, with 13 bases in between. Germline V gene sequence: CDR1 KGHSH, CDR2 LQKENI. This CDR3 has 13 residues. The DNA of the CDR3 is TGTGCCAGCTCACCGGGCAGGGATAGAGGCTACACCTTC. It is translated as CASSPGRDRGYTF.

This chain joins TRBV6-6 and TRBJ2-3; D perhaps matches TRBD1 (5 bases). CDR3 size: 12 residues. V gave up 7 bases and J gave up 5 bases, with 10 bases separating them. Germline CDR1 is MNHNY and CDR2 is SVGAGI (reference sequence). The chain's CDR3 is CASKVGQDTQYF. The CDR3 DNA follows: TGTGCCAGCAAGGTGGGGCAAGATACGCAGTATTTT.

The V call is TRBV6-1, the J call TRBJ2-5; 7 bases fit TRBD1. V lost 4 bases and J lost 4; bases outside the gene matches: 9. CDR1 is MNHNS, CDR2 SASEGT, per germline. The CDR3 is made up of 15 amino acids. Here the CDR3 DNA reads TGTGCCAGCAGTGGGCTAGGGGGCGGCTTAGAGACCCAGTACTTC. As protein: CASSGLGGGLETQYF.

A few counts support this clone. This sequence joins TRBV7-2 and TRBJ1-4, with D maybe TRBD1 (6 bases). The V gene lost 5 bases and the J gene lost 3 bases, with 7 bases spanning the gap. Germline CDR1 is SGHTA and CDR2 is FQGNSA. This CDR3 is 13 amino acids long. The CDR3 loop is CASSRQANEKLFF. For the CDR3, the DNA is TGTGCCAGCAGCCGACAGGCTAATGAAAAACTGTTTTTT.

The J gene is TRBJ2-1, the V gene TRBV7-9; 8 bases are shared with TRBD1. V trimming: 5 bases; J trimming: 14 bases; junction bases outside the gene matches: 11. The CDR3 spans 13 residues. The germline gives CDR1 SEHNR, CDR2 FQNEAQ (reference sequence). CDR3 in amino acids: CASSRGTGHPEFF. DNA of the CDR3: TGTGCCAGCAGCAGAGGGACAGGCCATCCGGAGTTCTTC.

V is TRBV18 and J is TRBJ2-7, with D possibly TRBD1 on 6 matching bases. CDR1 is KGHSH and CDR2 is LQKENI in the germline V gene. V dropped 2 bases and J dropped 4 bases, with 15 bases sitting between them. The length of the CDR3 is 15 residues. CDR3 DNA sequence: TGTGCCAGCTCACCAGGGTCCTCAGGGGTGTACGAGCAGTACTTC. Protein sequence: CASSPGSSGVYEQYF. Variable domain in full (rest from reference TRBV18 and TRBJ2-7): NAGVMQNPRHLVRRRGQEARLRCSPMKGHSHVYWYRQLPEEGLKFMVYLQKENIIDESGMPKERFSAEFPKEGPSILRIQQVVRGDSAAYFCASSPGSSGVYEQYFGPGTRLTVT.

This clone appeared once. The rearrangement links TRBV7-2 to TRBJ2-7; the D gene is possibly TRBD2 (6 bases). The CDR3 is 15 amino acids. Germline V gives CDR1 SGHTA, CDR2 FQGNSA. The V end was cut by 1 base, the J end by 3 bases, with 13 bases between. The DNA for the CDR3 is TGTGCCAGCAGCTTAGATAGCGGTGCCAACTACGAGCAGTACTTC. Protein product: CASSLDSGANYEQYF.

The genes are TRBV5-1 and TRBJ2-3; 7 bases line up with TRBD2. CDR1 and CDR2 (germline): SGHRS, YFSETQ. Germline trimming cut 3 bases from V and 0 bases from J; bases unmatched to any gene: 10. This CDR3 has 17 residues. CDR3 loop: CASSSEGRAHSTDTQYF. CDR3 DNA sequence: TGCGCCAGCAGCTCGGAGGGGAGGGCCCATAGCACAGATACGCAGTATTTT.

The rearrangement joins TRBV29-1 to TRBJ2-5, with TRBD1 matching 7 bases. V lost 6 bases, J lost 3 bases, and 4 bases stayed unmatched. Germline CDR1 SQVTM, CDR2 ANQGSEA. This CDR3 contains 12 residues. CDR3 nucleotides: TGCAGCGTGGACAGGATAAAAGAGACCCAGTACTTC. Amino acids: CSVDRIKETQYF.

The CDR3 loop is CASRSNAEQYF. CDR3 coding DNA: TGTGCCAGTAGATCTAATGCCGAGCAGTACTTC. This rearrangement joins TRBV19 to TRBJ2-7, with D unclear. The V end was cut by 6 bases, the J end by 6 bases, with 9 bases between. This CDR3 has 11 amino acids. Per the germline V gene, CDR1 is LNHDA and CDR2 is SQIVND (reference sequence).

Here the CDR3 reads CASLGGSSYEQYF. The CDR3, as DNA: TGTGCCAGCCTTGGTGGCAGCTCCTACGAGCAGTACTTC. The chain joins TRBV6-5 to TRBJ2-7, with D unclear. The V gene's germline CDR1 is MNHEY and CDR2 SVGAGI. This CDR3 comprises 13 residues. V was pared by 8 bases and J by 0 bases, with 11 bases between.

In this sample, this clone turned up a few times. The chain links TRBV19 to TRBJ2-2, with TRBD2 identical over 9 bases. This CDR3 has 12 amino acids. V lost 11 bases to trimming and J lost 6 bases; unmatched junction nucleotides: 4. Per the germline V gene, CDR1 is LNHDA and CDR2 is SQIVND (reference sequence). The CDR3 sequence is CASASGAGELFF. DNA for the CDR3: TGTGCCTCGGCTAGCGGGGCCGGGGAGCTGTTTTTT.

The CDR3 loop is CASSSGQPSTGELFF. The DNA of the CDR3 is TGCGCCAGCAGCTCGGGACAACCTAGCACCGGGGAGCTGTTTTTT. V usage is TRBV5-1 and J usage is TRBJ2-2; D might be TRBD1 (6 bases). CDR1 and CDR2 from the germline V gene are SGHRS and YFSETQ. V was trimmed by 3 bases and J by 4 bases, leaving 13 bases between them. The CDR3 spans 15 residues.

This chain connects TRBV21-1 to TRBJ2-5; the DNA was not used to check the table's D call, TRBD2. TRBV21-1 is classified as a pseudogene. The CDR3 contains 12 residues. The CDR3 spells CASTLGSETQYF. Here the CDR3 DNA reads TGTGCCAGCACCTTGGGGAGCGAGACCCAGTACTTC.

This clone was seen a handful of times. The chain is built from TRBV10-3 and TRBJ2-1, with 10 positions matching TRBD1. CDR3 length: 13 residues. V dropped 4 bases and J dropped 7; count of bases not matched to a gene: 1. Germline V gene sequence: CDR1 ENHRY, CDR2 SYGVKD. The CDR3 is CAISGTGGNEQFF. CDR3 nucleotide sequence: TGTGCCATCAGTGGGACAGGGGGTAATGAGCAGTTCTTC.

The CDR3 region is CASSWDRGGGAFF. The DNA of the CDR3 is TGTGCCAGCAGCTGGGACAGGGGCGGAGGTGCTTTCTTT. V and J are TRBV5-6 and TRBJ1-1, with 10 bases that match TRBD1. The CDR3 contains 13 residues. J was trimmed by 11 bases and V by 3 bases; bases with no gene match: 7. Germline CDR1 SGHDT, CDR2 YYEEEE. The variable domain in full, with the rest retrieved from reference TRBV5-6 and TRBJ1-1, is DAGVTQSPTHLIKTRGQQVTLRCSPKSGHDTVSWYQQALGQGPQFIFQYYEEEERQRGNFPDRFSGHQFPNYSSELNVNALLLGDSALYLCASSWDRGGGAFFGQGTRLTVV.